This T cell receptor beta chain was captured by sequencing in a study of blood T cell repertoires in COVID-19. The data were produced by immunoSEQ multiplex PCR, yet TCRdb's version contains in-frame clones alone and is incomplete. In the table there are roughly 320,000 clones, 85% of which are singletons. Of note for this clone: Other DNA sequences from this sample encode an identical CDR3 as well.

The sequencing input was peripheral blood. The TCR was taken from a human donor in a cohort sampled during active COVID-19.

CDR3 in amino acids: CASSWDRGYGYTF. The CDR3, as DNA: TGTGCCAGCAGCTGGGACAGGGGCTATGGCTACACCTTC. This chain connects TRBV5-4 to TRBJ1-2, with TRBD1 matching 10 bases. The length of the CDR3 is 13 residues. J gave up 4 bases and V 3 bases, and 0 bases lay outside the gene matches. The germline gives CDR1 SGHNT, CDR2 YYREEE (reference sequence).